The T cell receptor (beta chain) under discussion was sequenced for a study of control samples from healthy donors and cancer patients. The germline V and J ends were trimmed by 5 bases and 4 bases, with 11 bases remaining between them. This CDR3 region has 13 residues. Germline lookup yields CDR1 MNHNY and CDR2 SVGAGI (reference sequence). Repertoires were generated with immunoSEQ multiplex PCR, while TCRdb's copy carries only in-frame clones and drops some. This table holds 200,000 or so clones, 85% to 95% found once. The chain links TRBV6-6 to TRBJ1-2; maybe TRBD1 (6 bases). Sequenced input: blood. The sequence derives from a man aged 45-60 years in good health. CDR3 nucleotides: TGTGCCAGCAGTCACAGGGCTAGCTATGGCTACACCTTC. Its protein is CASSHRASYGYTF.